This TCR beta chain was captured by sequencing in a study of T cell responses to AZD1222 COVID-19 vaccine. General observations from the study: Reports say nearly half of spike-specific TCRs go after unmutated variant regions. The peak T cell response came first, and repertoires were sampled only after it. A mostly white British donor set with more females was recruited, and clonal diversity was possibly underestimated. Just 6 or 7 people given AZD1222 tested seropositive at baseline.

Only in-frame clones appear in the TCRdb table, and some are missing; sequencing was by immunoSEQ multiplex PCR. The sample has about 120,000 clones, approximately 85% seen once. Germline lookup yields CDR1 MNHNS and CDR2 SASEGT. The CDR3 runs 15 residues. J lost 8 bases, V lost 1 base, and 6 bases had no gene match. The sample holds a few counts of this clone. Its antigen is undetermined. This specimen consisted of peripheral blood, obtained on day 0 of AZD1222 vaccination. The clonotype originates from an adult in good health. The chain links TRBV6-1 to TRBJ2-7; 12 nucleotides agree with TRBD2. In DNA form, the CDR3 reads TGTGCCAGCAGTGAAGTCCTAGCGGGAGGGTCTCAGCAGTACTTC. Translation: CASSEVLAGGSQQYF.